This T cell receptor beta chain is drawn from a study of cytomegalovirus exposure and HLA in healthy donors. The study's findings and limits: Further analysis, carried out later, found HLA-associated TCR beta chains more clonally expanded than equally common other chains. Trimming of TCR beta V- and J-genes showed a link, identified in a later analysis, to a missense DCLRE1C variant. A few CMV-associated chains were confirmed in vitro to be specific for CMV antigens. Rates of TCR association differed by HLA locus in a later analysis, with DRB1 highest and HLA-C lowest.

This clone was found a few times. Its antigen is not identified. The CDR3 loop spans 15 amino acids. After removal of 3 bases from V and 5 bases from J, the junction contained 8 bases not matched to a gene. 60 Vbeta and 13 Jbeta primers were used in PCR. This table comes from immunoSEQ multiplex PCR, and its TCRdb copy is limited to in-frame clones, with some not included. This table has some 120,000 clones, approximately 17% appearing once. The chain recombines TRBV23-1 with TRBJ2-5; 8 bases are a match to TRBD1. TRBV23-1 is assigned to the ORF class and has an uncertain function. The sequenced sample was PBMCs. This receptor was obtained from a female donor in good health and CMV-seropositive. The chain's CDR3 is CASSQSMTGDETQYF. In nucleotides, the CDR3 is TGCGCCAGCAGTCAGTCTATGACAGGGGACGAGACCCAGTACTTC.